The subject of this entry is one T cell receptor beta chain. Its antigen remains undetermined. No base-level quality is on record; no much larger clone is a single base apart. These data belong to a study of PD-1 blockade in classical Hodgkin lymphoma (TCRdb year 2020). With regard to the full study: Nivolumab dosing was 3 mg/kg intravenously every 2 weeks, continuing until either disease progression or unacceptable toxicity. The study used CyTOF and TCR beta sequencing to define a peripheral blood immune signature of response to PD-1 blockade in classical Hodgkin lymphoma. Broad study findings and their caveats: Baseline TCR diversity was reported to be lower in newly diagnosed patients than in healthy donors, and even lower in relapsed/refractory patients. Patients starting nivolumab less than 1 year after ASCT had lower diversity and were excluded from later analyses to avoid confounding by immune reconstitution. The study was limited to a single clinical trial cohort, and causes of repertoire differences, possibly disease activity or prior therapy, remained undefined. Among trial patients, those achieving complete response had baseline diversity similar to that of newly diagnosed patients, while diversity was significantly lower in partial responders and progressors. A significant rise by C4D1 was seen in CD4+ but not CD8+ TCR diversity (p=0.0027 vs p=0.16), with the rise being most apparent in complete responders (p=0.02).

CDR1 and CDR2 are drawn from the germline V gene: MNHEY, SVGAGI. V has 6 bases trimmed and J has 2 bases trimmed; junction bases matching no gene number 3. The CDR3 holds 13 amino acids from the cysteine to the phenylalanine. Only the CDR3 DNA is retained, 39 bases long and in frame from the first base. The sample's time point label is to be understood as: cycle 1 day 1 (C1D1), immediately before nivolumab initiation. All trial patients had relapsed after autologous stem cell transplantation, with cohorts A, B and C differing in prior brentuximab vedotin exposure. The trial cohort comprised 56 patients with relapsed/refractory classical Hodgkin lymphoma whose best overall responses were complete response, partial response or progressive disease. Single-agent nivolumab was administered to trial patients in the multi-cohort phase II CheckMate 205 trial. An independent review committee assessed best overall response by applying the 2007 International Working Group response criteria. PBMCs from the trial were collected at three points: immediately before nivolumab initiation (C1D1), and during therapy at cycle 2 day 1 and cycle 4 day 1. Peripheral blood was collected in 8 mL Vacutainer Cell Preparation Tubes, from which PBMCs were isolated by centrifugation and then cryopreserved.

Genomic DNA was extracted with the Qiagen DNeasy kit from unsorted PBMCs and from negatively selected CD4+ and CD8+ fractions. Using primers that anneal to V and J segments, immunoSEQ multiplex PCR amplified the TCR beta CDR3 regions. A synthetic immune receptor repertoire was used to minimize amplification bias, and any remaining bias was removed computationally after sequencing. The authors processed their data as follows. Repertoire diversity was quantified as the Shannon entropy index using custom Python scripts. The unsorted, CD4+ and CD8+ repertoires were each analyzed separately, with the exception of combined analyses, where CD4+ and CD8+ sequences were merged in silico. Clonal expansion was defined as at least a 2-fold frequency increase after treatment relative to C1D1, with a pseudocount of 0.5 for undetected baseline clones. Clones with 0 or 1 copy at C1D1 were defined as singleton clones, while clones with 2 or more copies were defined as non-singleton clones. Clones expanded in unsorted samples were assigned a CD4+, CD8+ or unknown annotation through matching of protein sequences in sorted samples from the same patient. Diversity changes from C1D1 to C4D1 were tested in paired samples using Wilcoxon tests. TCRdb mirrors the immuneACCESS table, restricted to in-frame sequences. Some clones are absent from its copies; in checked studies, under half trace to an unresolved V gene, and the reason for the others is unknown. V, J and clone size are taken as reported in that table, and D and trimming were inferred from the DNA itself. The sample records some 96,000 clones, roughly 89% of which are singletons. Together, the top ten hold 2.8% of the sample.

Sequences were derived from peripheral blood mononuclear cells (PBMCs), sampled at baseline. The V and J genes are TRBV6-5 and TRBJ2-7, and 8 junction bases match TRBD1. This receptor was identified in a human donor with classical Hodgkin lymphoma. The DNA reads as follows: TGTGCCAGCAGCCGGGACAGGACCTACGAGCAGTACTTC. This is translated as CASSRDRTYEQYF.